A selection of T cell receptor beta chains follows, all from one sample in a study of cytomegalovirus exposure and HLA in healthy donors. Assay used: immunoSEQ multiplex PCR; TCRdb lists only in-frame clones, some missing. Of over 150,000 clones listed, around 75% are singletons. The sample was PBMCs. The receptors shown here come from a male donor in good health and CMV-seronegative. CDR3s include the opening cysteine and the closing phenylalanine or tryptophan. A D gene is named only where the DNA matches it firmly. A row's size may be missing; if present it is once, few, many or a size class.

j_call: TRBJ1-5
v_call: TRBV15
d_call: -
clone_size: few
cdr3_nt: TGTGCCACCAGCAGAGGGGTAGGGGGCAATCAGCCCCAGCATTTT
cdr3_aa: CATSRGVGGNQPQHF

j_call: TRBJ2-7
v_call: TRBV11-2
d_call: -
clone_size: -
cdr3_nt: TGTGCCAGCAGCTTCGGAGGGAATCGGCGGGAGCAGTACTTC
cdr3_aa: CASSFGGNRREQYF

j_call: TRBJ1-4
v_call: TRBV30
d_call: TRBD1
clone_size: -
cdr3_nt: TGTGCCTGCCTCCGACAGGGGGCTGGTGTTGATGAAAAACTGTTTTTT
cdr3_aa: CACLRQGAGVDEKLFF

j_call: TRBJ2-1
v_call: TRBV28
d_call: TRBD2
clone_size: -
cdr3_nt: TGTGCCAGCAGCGGACTAGCGGGGAGGAGGATTCGCGATGAGCAGTTCTTC
cdr3_aa: CASSGLAGRRIRDEQFF

j_call: TRBJ2-1
v_call: TRBV7-9
d_call: TRBD2
clone_size: -
cdr3_nt: TGTGCCAGCAGCTGGACTAGCGGGGGACCCTACAATGAGCAGTTCTTC
cdr3_aa: CASSWTSGGPYNEQFF

j_call: TRBJ1-5
v_call: TRBV27
d_call: -
clone_size: -
cdr3_nt: TGTGCCAGCAGTTTAAGACAGTTTAGCAATCAGCCCCAGCATTTT
cdr3_aa: CASSLRQFSNQPQHF

j_call: TRBJ2-2
v_call: TRBV6-5
d_call: -
clone_size: -
cdr3_nt: TGTGCCAGCAGTTACGACGGGGACACAAGCACCGGGGAGCTGTTTTTT
cdr3_aa: CASSYDGDTSTGELFF

j_call: TRBJ2-6
v_call: TRBV9
d_call: -
clone_size: -
cdr3_nt: TGTGCCAGCAGCTTCGGAGTTGGGGCCAACGTCCTGACTTTC
cdr3_aa: CASSFGVGANVLTF

j_call: TRBJ1-5
v_call: TRBV6-5
d_call: TRBD1
clone_size: -
cdr3_nt: TGTGCCAGCAGTCCCCAGGGGGGTTATCAGCCCCAGCATTTT
cdr3_aa: CASSPQGGYQPQHF

j_call: TRBJ1-2
v_call: TRBV6-1
d_call: -
clone_size: -
cdr3_nt: TGTGCCAGCAGTGAAGTAGCGGGGAGAGCTAACTATGGCTACACCTTC
cdr3_aa: CASSEVAGRANYGYTF

j_call: TRBJ1-3
v_call: TRBV27
d_call: -
clone_size: -
cdr3_nt: TGTGCCAGCGGTTTTCCAGGGTCTGGAAACACCATATATTTT
cdr3_aa: CASGFPGSGNTIYF

j_call: TRBJ2-1
v_call: TRBV18
d_call: -
clone_size: -
cdr3_nt: TGTGCCAGCTCACCACCGGATAGCTTCAACAATGAGCAGTTCTTC
cdr3_aa: CASSPPDSFNNEQFF

j_call: TRBJ2-5
v_call: TRBV6-1
d_call: -
clone_size: -
cdr3_nt: TGTGCCAGCAGTCCTTTCCAAGAGACCCAGTACTTC
cdr3_aa: CASSPFQETQYF

j_call: TRBJ1-5
v_call: TRBV19
d_call: TRBD1
clone_size: -
cdr3_nt: TGTGCCAGTAGTCTTCGGACAGGACCGAGCAATCAGCCCCAGCATTTT
cdr3_aa: CASSLRTGPSNQPQHF

j_call: TRBJ2-7
v_call: TRBV7-9
d_call: TRBD1
clone_size: -
cdr3_nt: TGTGCCAGCAGCGGACAGGGAACCGAGCAGTACTTC
cdr3_aa: CASSGQGTEQYF

j_call: TRBJ2-7
v_call: TRBV11-3
d_call: -
clone_size: -
cdr3_nt: TGTGCCAGCAGCTTTAATGGGGGGATCAACGAGCAGTACTTC
cdr3_aa: CASSFNGGINEQYF

j_call: TRBJ1-5
v_call: TRBV6-5
d_call: TRBD1
clone_size: -
cdr3_nt: TGTGCCAGCAGCCAAGACAGGGCCAAGCCCCAGCATTTT
cdr3_aa: CASSQDRAKPQHF

j_call: TRBJ1-1
v_call: TRBV28
d_call: TRBD1
clone_size: once
cdr3_nt: TGTGCCACCAGGGGGCCTTTGAACACTGAAGCTTTCTTT
cdr3_aa: CATRGPLNTEAFF

j_call: TRBJ1-2
v_call: TRBV6-5
d_call: TRBD1
clone_size: -
cdr3_nt: TGTGCCAGCAGTTCAATAACAGGGGGCCGGAACTATGGCTACACCTTC
cdr3_aa: CASSSITGGRNYGYTF

j_call: TRBJ2-5
v_call: TRBV28
d_call: -
clone_size: -
cdr3_nt: TGTGCCAGCAGATCAATCCGAGGGGGTCGGCAGGAGACCCAGTACTTC
cdr3_aa: CASRSIRGGRQETQYF

j_call: TRBJ2-7
v_call: TRBV6-5
d_call: -
clone_size: -
cdr3_nt: TGTGCCAGCAGTTACGCCGCGACTAGCTACGAGCAGTACTTC
cdr3_aa: CASSYAATSYEQYF

j_call: TRBJ2-1
v_call: TRBV27
d_call: -
clone_size: -
cdr3_nt: TGTGCCAGCAGTTTGGGGGGACAGTCGTCTCCGTTCTTC
cdr3_aa: CASSLGGQSSPFF

j_call: TRBJ1-3
v_call: TRBV6-6
d_call: -
clone_size: few
cdr3_nt: TGTGCCAGCAGTTACCCGCGGACAGCTGGAAACACCATATATTTT
cdr3_aa: CASSYPRTAGNTIYF

j_call: TRBJ2-7
v_call: TRBV7-9
d_call: -
clone_size: -
cdr3_nt: TGTGCCAGCAGCTATAACAACCAGAACGAGCAGTACTTC
cdr3_aa: CASSYNNQNEQYF

j_call: TRBJ1-6
v_call: TRBV6-5
d_call: -
clone_size: once
cdr3_nt: TGTGCCAGCAGTCCGATGTCAGGCTATAATTCACCCCTCCACTTT
cdr3_aa: CASSPMSGYNSPLHF

j_call: TRBJ2-3
v_call: TRBV7-3
d_call: TRBD2
clone_size: few
cdr3_nt: TGTGCCAGCAGCTTGGCTAGCGGGGTTTCAGATACGCAGTATTTT
cdr3_aa: CASSLASGVSDTQYF

j_call: TRBJ2-7
v_call: TRBV4-2
d_call: TRBD1
clone_size: -
cdr3_nt: TGTGCCAGCAGCCAGTACGACAGGGGGCAAGACGAGCAGTACTTC
cdr3_aa: CASSQYDRGQDEQYF

j_call: TRBJ1-5
v_call: TRBV6-6
d_call: TRBD1
clone_size: -
cdr3_nt: TGTGCCAGCAGCGGACAGGGGGGACGTTGGCAGCCCCAGCATTTT
cdr3_aa: CASSGQGGRWQPQHF

j_call: TRBJ1-5
v_call: TRBV7-6
d_call: -
clone_size: -
cdr3_nt: TGTGCCAGCAGCTTAAATAGCGGGCCCCAGCATTTT
cdr3_aa: CASSLNSGPQHF

j_call: TRBJ1-1
v_call: TRBV6-6
d_call: -
clone_size: -
cdr3_nt: TGTGCCAGCCCGAAGGGGCAGGGAAACACTGAAGCTTTCTTT
cdr3_aa: CASPKGQGNTEAFF

j_call: TRBJ1-1
v_call: TRBV6-5
d_call: TRBD1
clone_size: few
cdr3_nt: TGTGCCAGCAGTTCTTCTGACAGGGGAAGGGCTGAAGCTTTCTTT
cdr3_aa: CASSSSDRGRAEAFF

j_call: TRBJ1-5
v_call: TRBV6-1
d_call: TRBD1
clone_size: -
cdr3_nt: TGTGCCAGCAGTGAAGCGAGGGGGCGCCCACTAGGCAATCAGCCCCAGCATTTT
cdr3_aa: CASSEARGRPLGNQPQHF

j_call: TRBJ1-1
v_call: TRBV28
d_call: -
clone_size: few
cdr3_nt: TGTGCCAGCAGTCCACCCTGGGGCAGCCGGCATGAAGCTTTCTTT
cdr3_aa: CASSPPWGSRHEAFF

j_call: TRBJ2-6
v_call: TRBV27
d_call: -
clone_size: few
cdr3_nt: TGTGCCAGCAGCCCACAGGACTCTGGGGCCAACGTCCTGACTTTC
cdr3_aa: CASSPQDSGANVLTF

j_call: TRBJ1-3
v_call: TRBV7-9
d_call: -
clone_size: -
cdr3_nt: TGTGCCAGCAGCTACAGGGTATCTGGAAACACCATATATTTT
cdr3_aa: CASSYRVSGNTIYF

j_call: TRBJ2-3
v_call: TRBV7-6
d_call: -
clone_size: -
cdr3_nt: TGTGCCAGCAGCTTACTAGACGAGTCAGATACGCAGTATTTT
cdr3_aa: CASSLLDESDTQYF